Below are 5 T cell receptor beta chains sequenced from a single sample in a study of cytomegalovirus exposure and HLA in healthy donors. A multiplex PCR was run with 60 Vbeta primers and 13 Jbeta primers. Generated by immunoSEQ multiplex PCR, the TCRdb table keeps only in-frame clones and is missing some. The repertoire holds about 140,000 clones, with 65% to 85% as singletons. Sequenced material: PBMCs. These receptors were collected from a man between 50 and 59 years old in good health and CMV-seronegative.

This clone was picked up one time. The J gene is TRBJ2-7, the V gene TRBV7-6; 12 bases map to TRBD2. The germline V gene encodes CDR1 SGHVS and CDR2 FNYEAQ. Trimming took 4 bases from V and 1 from J; bases not matched to a gene: 8. The CDR3 is 17 residues long. CDR3 coding DNA: TGTGCCAGCAGCTCAACCTCGGGACTAGCGGGTTCCTACGAGCAGTACTTC. This encodes CASSSTSGLAGSYEQYF.

This sequence joins TRBV5-1 and TRBJ2-2; D remains ambiguous. Germline V gene sequence: CDR1 SGHRS, CDR2 YFSETQ. The CDR3 covers 13 residues. Trimming left V 4 bases short and J 2 bases short, with 6 bases between. CDR3 DNA: TGCGCCAGCAGCCAAACTAACACCGGGGAGCTGTTTTTT. Amino acids: CASSQTNTGELFF. Supplemented by reference TRBV5-1 and TRBJ2-2, the full variable domain reads KAGVTQTPRYLIKTRGQQVTLSCSPISGHRSVSWYQQTPGQGLQFLFEYFSETQRNKGNFPGRFSGRQFSNSRSEMNVSTLELGDSALYLCASSQTNTGELFFGEGSRLTVL.

The chain links TRBV6-5 to TRBJ1-2; perhaps TRBD1 as D (6 bases). This CDR3 is built from 13 residues. Germline V gene sequence: CDR1 MNHEY, CDR2 SVGAGI. V lost 5 bases and J lost 10, with 17 bases in between. CDR3 DNA sequence: TGTGCCAGCAGTATTGGGACATCAGGAGTCTACACCTTC. This encodes CASSIGTSGVYTF.

The chain employs TRBV7-2 and TRBJ2-7, with D maybe TRBD1 (6 bases). The germline CDR1 and CDR2 sequences are SGHTA and FQGNSA. The CDR3 consists of 13 residues. V was cut by 2 bases and J by 2 bases, with 7 bases left in between. CDR3 nucleotide sequence: TGTGCCAGCAGCTTAAAGGGGGCCTACGAGCAGTACTTC. Residues: CASSLKGAYEQYF.

The chain is built from TRBV6-1 and TRBJ2-7; 10 nucleotides match TRBD2. The CDR3 totals 17 residues. After removal of 4 bases from V and 1 base from J, the junction contained 10 bases not matched to a gene. The germline CDR1 and CDR2 sequences are MNHNS and SASEGT. The chain's CDR3 is CASSAKILAGASYEQYF. The CDR3, as DNA: TGTGCCAGCAGTGCCAAGATCCTAGCGGGAGCTTCCTACGAGCAGTACTTC.